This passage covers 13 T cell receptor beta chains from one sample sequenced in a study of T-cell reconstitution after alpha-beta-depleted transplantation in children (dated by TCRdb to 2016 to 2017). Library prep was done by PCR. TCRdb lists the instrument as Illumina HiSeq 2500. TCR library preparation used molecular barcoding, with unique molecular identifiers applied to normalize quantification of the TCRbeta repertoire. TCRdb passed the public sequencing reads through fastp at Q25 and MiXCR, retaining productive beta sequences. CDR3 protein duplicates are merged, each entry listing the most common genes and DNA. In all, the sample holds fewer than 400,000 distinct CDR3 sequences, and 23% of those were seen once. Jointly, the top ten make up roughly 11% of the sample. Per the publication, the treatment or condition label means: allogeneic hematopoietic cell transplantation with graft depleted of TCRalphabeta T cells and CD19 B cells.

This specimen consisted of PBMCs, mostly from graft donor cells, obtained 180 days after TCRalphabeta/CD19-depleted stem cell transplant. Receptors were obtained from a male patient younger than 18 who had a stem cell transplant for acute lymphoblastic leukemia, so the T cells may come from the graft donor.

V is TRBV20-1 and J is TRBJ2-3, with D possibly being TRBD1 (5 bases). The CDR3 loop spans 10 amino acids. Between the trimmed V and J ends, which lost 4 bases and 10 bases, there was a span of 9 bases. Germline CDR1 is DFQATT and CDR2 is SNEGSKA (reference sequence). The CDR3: CSATPGPQYF. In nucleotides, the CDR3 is TGCAGTGCTACCCCAGGGCCGCAGTATTTT.

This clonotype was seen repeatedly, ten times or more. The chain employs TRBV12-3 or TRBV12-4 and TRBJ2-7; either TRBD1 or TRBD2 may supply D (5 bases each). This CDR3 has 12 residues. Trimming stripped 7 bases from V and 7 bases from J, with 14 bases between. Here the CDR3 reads CASTPGTLEQYF. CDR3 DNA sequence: TGTGCCAGCACCCCCGGGACGCTAGAGCAGTACTTC.

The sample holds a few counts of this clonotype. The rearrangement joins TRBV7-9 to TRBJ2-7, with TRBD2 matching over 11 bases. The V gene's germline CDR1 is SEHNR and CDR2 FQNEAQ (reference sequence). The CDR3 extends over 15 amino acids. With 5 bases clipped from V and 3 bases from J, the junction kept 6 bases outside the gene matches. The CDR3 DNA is TGTGCCAGCAGCCAAGGGACTAGCGGTGACTACGAGCAGTACTTC. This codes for CASSQGTSGDYEQYF. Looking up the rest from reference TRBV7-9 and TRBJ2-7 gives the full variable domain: DTGVSQNPRHKITKRGQNVTFRCDPISEHNRLYWYRQTLGQGPEFLTYFQNEAQLEKSRLLSDRFSAERPKGSFSTLEIQRTEQGDSAMYLCASSQGTSGDYEQYFGPGTRLTVT.

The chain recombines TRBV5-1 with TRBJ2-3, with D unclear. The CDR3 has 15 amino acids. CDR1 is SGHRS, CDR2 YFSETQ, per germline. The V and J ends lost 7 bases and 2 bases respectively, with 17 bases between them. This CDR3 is CASSSTVTLTDTQYF. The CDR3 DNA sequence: TGCGCCAGCTCATCTACCGTTACACTCACAGATACGCAGTATTTT.

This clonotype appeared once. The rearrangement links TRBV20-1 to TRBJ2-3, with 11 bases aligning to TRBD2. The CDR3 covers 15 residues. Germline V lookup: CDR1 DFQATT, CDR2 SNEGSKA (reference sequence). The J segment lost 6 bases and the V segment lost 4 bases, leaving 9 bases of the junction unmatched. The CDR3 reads CSANSGRALRDTQYF. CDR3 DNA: TGCAGTGCTAATAGCGGGAGGGCCCTTAGGGATACGCAGTATTTT.

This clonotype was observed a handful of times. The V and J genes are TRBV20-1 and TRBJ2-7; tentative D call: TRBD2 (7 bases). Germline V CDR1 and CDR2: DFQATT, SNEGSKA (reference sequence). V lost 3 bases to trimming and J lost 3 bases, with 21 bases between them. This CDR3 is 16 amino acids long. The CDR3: CSASDPSGGAGYEQYF. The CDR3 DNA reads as TGCAGTGCTAGCGACCCCTCGGGGGGCGCTGGCTACGAGCAGTACTTC.

The CDR3 loop reads CSARHTTNEKLFF. The CDR3 region has the DNA TGCAGTGCACGGCATACAACTAATGAAAAACTGTTTTTT. V and J are TRBV20-1 and TRBJ1-4; D unresolved. The CDR3 covers 13 residues. Trimming removed 6 bases at V and 0 bases at J, with 8 bases between. Germline loops: CDR1 DFQATT, CDR2 SNEGSKA (reference sequence).

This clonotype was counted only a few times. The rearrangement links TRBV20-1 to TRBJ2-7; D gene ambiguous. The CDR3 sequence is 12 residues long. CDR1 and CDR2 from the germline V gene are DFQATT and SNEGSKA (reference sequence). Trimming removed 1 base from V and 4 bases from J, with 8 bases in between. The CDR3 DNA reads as TGCAGTGCTAGAGGTCCAGTTTACGAGCAGTACTTC. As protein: CSARGPVYEQYF.

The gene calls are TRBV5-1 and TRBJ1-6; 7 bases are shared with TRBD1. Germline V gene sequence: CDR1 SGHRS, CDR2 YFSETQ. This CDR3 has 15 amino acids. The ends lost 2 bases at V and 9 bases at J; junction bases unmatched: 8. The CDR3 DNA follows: TGCGCCAGCAGCTTTGCCGGGACAGCAGGTTCACCCCTCCACTTT. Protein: CASSFAGTAGSPLHF.

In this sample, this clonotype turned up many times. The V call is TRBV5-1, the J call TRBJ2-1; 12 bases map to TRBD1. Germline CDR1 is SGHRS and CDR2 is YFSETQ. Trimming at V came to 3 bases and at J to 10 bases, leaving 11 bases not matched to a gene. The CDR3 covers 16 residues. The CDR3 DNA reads TGCGCCAGCAGCTATTCGGGACAGGGGGCGCGAGAGGAGCAGTTCTTC. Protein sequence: CASSYSGQGAREEQFF.

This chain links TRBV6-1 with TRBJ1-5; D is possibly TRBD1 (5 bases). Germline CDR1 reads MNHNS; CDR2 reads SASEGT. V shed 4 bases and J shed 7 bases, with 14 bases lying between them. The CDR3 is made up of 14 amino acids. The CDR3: CASSAQGPQQPQHF. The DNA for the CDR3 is TGTGCCAGCAGTGCGCAGGGACCCCAGCAGCCCCAGCATTTT.

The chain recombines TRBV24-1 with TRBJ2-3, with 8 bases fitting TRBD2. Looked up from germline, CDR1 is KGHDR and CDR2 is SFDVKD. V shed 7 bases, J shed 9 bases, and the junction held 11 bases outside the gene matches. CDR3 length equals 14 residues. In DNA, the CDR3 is TGTGCCACCAGCCCAGCGGGGGCGGGCGAGACGCAGTATTTT. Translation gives CATSPAGAGETQYF.

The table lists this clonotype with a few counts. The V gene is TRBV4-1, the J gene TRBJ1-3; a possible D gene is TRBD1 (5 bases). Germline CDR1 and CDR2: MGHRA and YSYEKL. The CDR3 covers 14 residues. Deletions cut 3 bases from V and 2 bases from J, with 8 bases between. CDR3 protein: CASSQSGTGNTIYF. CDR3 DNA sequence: TGCGCCAGCAGCCAGTCAGGGACTGGAAACACCATATATTTT.